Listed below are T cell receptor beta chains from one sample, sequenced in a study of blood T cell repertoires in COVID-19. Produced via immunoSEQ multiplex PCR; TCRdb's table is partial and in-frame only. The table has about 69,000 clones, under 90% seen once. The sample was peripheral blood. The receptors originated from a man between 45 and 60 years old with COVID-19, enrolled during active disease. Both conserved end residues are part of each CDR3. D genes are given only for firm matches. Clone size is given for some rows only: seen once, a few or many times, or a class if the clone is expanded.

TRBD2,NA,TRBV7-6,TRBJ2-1,CASSGTSGGYNEQFF,TGTGCCAGCAGCGGGACTAGCGGGGGTTACAATGAGCAGTTCTTC
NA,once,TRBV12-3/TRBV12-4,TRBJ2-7,CASSLLGTGEQYF,TGTGCCAGCAGTTTATTAGGGACTGGCGAGCAGTACTTC
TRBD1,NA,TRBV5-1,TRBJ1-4,CASSLGDRGPGNEKLFF,TGCGCCAGCAGCTTGGGGGACAGGGGTCCGGGTAATGAAAAACTGTTTTTT
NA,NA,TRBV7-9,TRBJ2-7,CASSLGAYEQYF,TGTGCCAGCAGCTTAGGAGCATACGAGCAGTACTTC
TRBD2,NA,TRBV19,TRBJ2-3,CASSGTGTSGAVVYF,TGTGCCAGTAGTGGCACGGGGACTAGCGGGGCTGTGGTGTATTTT
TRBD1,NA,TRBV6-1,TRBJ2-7,CASSVSSYRQGVGEQYF,TGTGCCAGCAGTGTCTCATCCTATAGACAGGGGGTGGGCGAGCAGTACTTC
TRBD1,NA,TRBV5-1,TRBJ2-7,CASRFDRGPYEQYF,TGCGCCAGCAGATTTGACAGGGGCCCTTACGAGCAGTACTTC
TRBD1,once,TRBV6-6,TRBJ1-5,CASRVAGGHQPQHF,TGTGCCAGCAGGGTGGCAGGGGGCCATCAGCCCCAGCATTTT
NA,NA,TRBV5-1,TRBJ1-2,CASSSGQNYGYTF,TGCGCCAGCAGCTCGGGACAAAACTATGGCTACACCTTC
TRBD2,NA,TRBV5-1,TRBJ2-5,CASSSAGGQETQYF,TGCGCCAGCAGCTCAGCGGGGGGGCAAGAGACCCAGTACTTC
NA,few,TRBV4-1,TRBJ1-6,CASSPGQGYSPLHF,TGCGCCAGCAGCCCCGGGCAGGGGTATTCACCCCTCCACTTT
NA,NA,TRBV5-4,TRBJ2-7,CASSRSGGLPGQYF,TGTGCCAGCAGCCGTAGCGGAGGCCTACCCGGGCAGTACTTC
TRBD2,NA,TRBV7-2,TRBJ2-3,CASRPSGGTDTQYF,TGTGCCAGCAGACCTAGCGGGGGCACAGATACGCAGTATTTT
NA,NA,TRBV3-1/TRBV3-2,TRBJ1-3,CASSQDEAALGSGNTIYF,TGTGCCAGCAGCCAAGATGAAGCGGCGCTAGGCTCTGGAAACACCATATATTTT
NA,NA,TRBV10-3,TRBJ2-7,CAAGGGHEQYF,TGTGCCGCCGGCGGGGGCCACGAGCAGTACTTC
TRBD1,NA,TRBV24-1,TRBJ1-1,CATSDWAGGLNTEAFF,TGTGCCACCAGTGATTGGGCAGGGGGCTTGAACACTGAAGCTTTCTTT
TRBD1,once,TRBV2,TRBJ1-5,CASSAQGAGEPQHF,TGTGCCAGCAGTGCACAGGGGGCGGGCGAGCCCCAGCATTTT
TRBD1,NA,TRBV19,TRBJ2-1,CASIGQGVNEQFF,TGTGCCAGTATTGGACAGGGGGTGAATGAGCAGTTCTTC
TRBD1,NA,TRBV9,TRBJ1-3,CASSEQDRGPGNTIYF,TGTGCCAGCAGCGAACAGGACAGGGGGCCTGGAAACACCATATATTTT
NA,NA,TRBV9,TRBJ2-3,CASSVGNEQNTQYF,TGTGCCAGCAGCGTAGGTAACGAGCAAAATACGCAGTATTTT
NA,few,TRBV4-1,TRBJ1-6,CASSPPLWRGNSPLHF,TGCGCCAGCAGCCCCCCCCTATGGAGAGGTAATTCACCCCTCCACTTT
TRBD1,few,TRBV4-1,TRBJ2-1,CASSQRQGGNNEQFF,TGCGCCAGCAGCCAAAGACAGGGCGGCAACAATGAGCAGTTCTTC
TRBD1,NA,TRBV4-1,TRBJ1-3,CASSQEAPGQYSGNTIYF,TGCGCCAGCAGCCAAGAGGCACCGGGACAGTACTCTGGAAACACCATATATTTT
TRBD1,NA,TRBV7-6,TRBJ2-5,CASSFGQGRTETQYF,TGTGCCAGCAGCTTTGGACAGGGGAGGACAGAGACCCAGTACTTC
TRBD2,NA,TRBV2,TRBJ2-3,CASSERRTSGTDTQYF,TGTGCCAGCAGTGAACGACGTACTAGCGGCACAGATACGCAGTATTTT
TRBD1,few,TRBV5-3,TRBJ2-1,CARSWTGSIICEQFF,TGTGCCAGAAGCTGGACAGGGTCCATAATATGTGAGCAGTTCTTC
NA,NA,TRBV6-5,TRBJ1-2,CASSTGQSYGYTF,TGTGCCAGCAGTACTGGACAGTCCTATGGCTACACCTTC
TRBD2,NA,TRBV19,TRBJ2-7,CASARLAGEYEQYF,TGTGCCAGCGCCCGACTAGCGGGGGAGTACGAGCAGTACTTC
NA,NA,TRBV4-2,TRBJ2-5,CASSQGNAGKGARGETQYF,TGTGCCAGCAGCCAAGGTAACGCAGGGAAAGGAGCTCGTGGGGAGACCCAGTACTTC
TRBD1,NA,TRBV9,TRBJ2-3,CASSVGTGANTDTQYF,TGTGCCAGCAGCGTCGGGACAGGGGCTAACACAGATACGCAGTATTTT
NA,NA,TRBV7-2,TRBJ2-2,CASSLVPSTGELFF,TGTGCCAGCAGCTTAGTCCCTTCGACCGGGGAGCTGTTTTTT
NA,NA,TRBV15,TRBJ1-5,CATSRAGANQPQHF,TGTGCCACCAGCAGGGCAGGGGCTAATCAGCCCCAGCATTTT
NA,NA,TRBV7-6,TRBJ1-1,CASSLGQGTEAFF,TGTGCCAGCAGCTTAGGCCAGGGCACTGAAGCTTTCTTT
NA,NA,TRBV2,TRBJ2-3,CASKLPGSSTDTQYF,TGTGCCAGCAAGCTCCCAGGCTCTAGCACAGATACGCAGTATTTT
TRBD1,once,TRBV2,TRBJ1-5,CASSVTGSNQPQHF,TGTGCCAGCAGTGTGACAGGGTCCAATCAGCCCCAGCATTTT
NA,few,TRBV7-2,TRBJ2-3,CASSLTTTTDTQYF,TGTGCCAGCAGCTTGACTACAACTACAGATACGCAGTATTTT
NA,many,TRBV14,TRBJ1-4,CASSPRWGGEKLFF,TGTGCCAGCAGCCCTCGGTGGGGGGGAGAAAAACTGTTTTTT
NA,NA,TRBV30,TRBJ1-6,CAWSVDRTSSYNSPLHF,TGTGCCTGGAGTGTCGACCGAACTAGCTCCTATAATTCACCCCTCCACTTT
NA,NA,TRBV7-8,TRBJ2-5,CASSPRDYIYETQYF,TGTGCCAGCAGCCCGAGGGATTATATCTACGAGACCCAGTACTTC
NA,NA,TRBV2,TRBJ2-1,CASRNKIGLEQFF,TGTGCCAGCAGAAACAAGATAGGACTTGAGCAGTTCTTC
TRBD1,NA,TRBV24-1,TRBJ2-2,CATSDPTGAGELFF,TGTGCCACCAGTGATCCTACAGGGGCCGGGGAGCTGTTTTTT
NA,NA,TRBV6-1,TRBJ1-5,CASSDTPNQPQHF,TGTGCCAGCAGTGACACACCTAATCAGCCCCAGCATTTT
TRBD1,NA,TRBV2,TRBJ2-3,CAGGQGTDTQYF,TGTGCCGGGGGACAGGGCACAGATACGCAGTATTTT
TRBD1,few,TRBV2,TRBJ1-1,CASRGDSFSAEAFF,TGTGCCAGCAGGGGGGACAGCTTTTCCGCTGAAGCTTTCTTT
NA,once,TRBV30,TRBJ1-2,CAWSPLGGYGYTF,TGTGCCTGGAGTCCCCTAGGGGGCTATGGCTACACCTTC